The rows below give T cell receptor beta chains drawn from one sample of a study of patients and donors after allogeneic stem cell transplantation. TCRdb re-derived calls from the RT-PCR reads in MiXCR, one entry per CDR3 protein. This repertoire shows some 600 distinct CDR3 sequences, roughly 1.3% found once; its top ten account for roughly 46%. The sequencing sample was made of blood, either unsorted or a sorted T cell fraction (not recorded which). These receptors all come from a human donor who was either an allogeneic HSCT recipient or a stem cell or donor lymphocyte infusion donor (not recorded which). It is not recorded whose cells these are; they may come from a transplant donor. CDR3s include the opening cysteine and the closing phenylalanine or tryptophan. A D gene is named only where the DNA matches it firmly. The size field is filled for only some rows; it gives once, few, many or a size class.

medium-sized | TRBJ1-5 | TRBD1 | TRBV9 | CASSPDGTGNQPQHF | TGTGCCAGCAGCCCGGACGGGACAGGGAATCAGCCCCAGCATTTT
medium-sized | TRBJ2-1 | NA | TRBV6-2/TRBV6-3 | CASSYVGYNEQFF | TGTGCCAGCAGTTACGTCGGCTACAATGAGCAGTTCTTC
large | TRBJ2-1 | TRBD2 | TRBV7-6 | CASSLRKREGRNEQFF | TGTGCCAGCAGCTTACGTAAACGGGAGGGTCGCAATGAGCAGTTCTTC
medium-sized | TRBJ2-5 | TRBD2 | TRBV7-7 | CASSWTSGVQETQYF | TGTGCCAGCAGCTGGACTAGCGGGGTCCAAGAGACCCAGTACTTC
medium-sized | TRBJ2-3 | NA | TRBV9 | CASSVGGMWDTQYF | TGTGCCAGCAGCGTAGGCGGGATGTGGGATACGCAGTATTTT
medium-sized | TRBJ1-1 | TRBD1 | TRBV9 | CASSPGTGEAFF | TGTGCCAGCAGCCCGGGGACAGGGGAAGCTTTCTTT
large | TRBJ2-7 | NA | TRBV7-9 | CASSFPATWEQYF | TGTGCCAGCAGCTTTCCGGCAACCTGGGAGCAGTACTTC
medium-sized | TRBJ2-7 | TRBD1 | TRBV20-1 | CSAGETGGPYEQYF | TGCAGTGCTGGGGAGACAGGGGGACCCTACGAGCAGTACTTC
few | TRBJ1-2 | TRBD1 | TRBV4-3 | CASSQELEGAVYGYTF | TGCGCCAGCAGCCAAGAATTGGAGGGGGCCGTCTATGGCTACACCTTC
NA | TRBJ1-6 | NA | TRBV6-2/TRBV6-3 | CASSYAGVYNSPLHF | TGTGCCAGCAGTTACGCAGGGGTCTATAATTCACCCCTCCACTTT
medium-sized | TRBJ2-5 | TRBD2 | TRBV12-3/TRBV12-4 | CASRLAGETQYF | TGTGCCAGCAGACTAGCGGGAGAGACCCAGTACTTC